Shown below are 14 T cell receptor beta chains from a single sample sequenced in a study of shared clonotypes between healthy human individuals. The protocol was immunoSEQ multiplex PCR, while the TCRdb copy is restricted to in-frame clones and leaves out a portion. The sample lists nearly 1,000,000 clones; 70% to 85% were seen once. Sequenced sample: memory CD4+ T cells sorted from blood. Subset given: CD45RA-negative fraction. Source of these receptors: a man aged 18 to 29 in good health.

The rearrangement links TRBV11-2 to TRBJ2-3, with D unresolved. Germline V lookup: CDR1 SGHAT, CDR2 FQNNGV. This CDR3 spans 15 amino acids. Deletions cut 6 bases from V and 1 base from J, with 14 bases between. The DNA of the CDR3 is TGTGCCAGCAGTTTGGAAGGGTTGGGCACAGATACGCAGTATTTT. The encoded protein is CASSLEGLGTDTQYF.

This clone was seen a few times. J is TRBJ1-5 and V is TRBV2, with D perhaps TRBD1 (5 bases). The germline gives CDR1 SNHLY, CDR2 FYNNEI. The CDR3 extends over 14 amino acids. V dropped 3 bases and J dropped 5 bases, with 11 bases sitting between them. The CDR3 DNA is TGTGCCAGCAGTGACAGGGAAAGATATCAGCCCCAGCATTTT. Encoded protein: CASSDRERYQPQHF.

The rearrangement uses TRBV6-6 and TRBJ2-5; possibly TRBD1 for D (5 bases). CDR3 length equals 14 residues. Trimming took 2 bases from V and 0 from J, leaving 7 bases between them. Germline values: CDR1 MNHNY, CDR2 SVGAGI (reference sequence). The CDR3 bases are TGTGCCAGCAGTTACCCAGGGTACCAAGAGACCCAGTACTTC. Translation: CASSYPGYQETQYF.

This chain links TRBV7-3 with TRBJ1-1, with D hard to call. Trimming removed 2 bases at V and 4 bases at J, with 8 bases between. This CDR3 region has 13 residues. Germline V gene data show CDR1 as SGHTA and CDR2 as FQGTGA. CDR3 sequence reads: CASSLDAPTEAFF. The CDR3 nucleotides read TGTGCCAGCAGCTTAGATGCGCCCACTGAAGCTTTCTTT.

The V gene is TRBV2, the J gene TRBJ1-5, with D possibly being TRBD1 (6 bases). V was cut by 4 bases and J by 4 bases, with 14 bases left in between. CDR1 and CDR2 (germline): SNHLY, FYNNEI. The CDR3 length is 15 residues. CDR3 sequence reads: CASSGPGGPNQPQHF. The CDR3 DNA is TGTGCCAGCAGTGGGCCGGGGGGCCCGAATCAGCCCCAGCATTTT. Combining the CDR3 with reference TRBV2 and TRBJ1-5 gives the whole variable domain EPEVTQTPSHQVTQMGQEVILRCVPISNHLYFYWYRQILGQKVEFLVSFYNNEISEKSEIFDDQFSVERPDGSNFTLKIRSTKLEDSAMYFCASSGPGGPNQPQHFGDGTRLSIL.

This chain links TRBV5-4 with TRBJ1-6, with D tentatively TRBD1 (6 bases). CDR3 size: 15 residues. The germline gives CDR1 SGHNT, CDR2 YYREEE (reference sequence). With 0 bases removed from V and 9 bases from J, the gap between germline ends came to 13 bases. The CDR3 sequence: CASSLDGGPRSPLHF. CDR3 sequence (DNA): TGTGCCAGCAGCTTGGATGGGGGGCCTCGTTCACCCCTCCACTTT.

The CDR3 DNA follows: TGTGCCAGCAGTCTGCTAGCGGACACCTACGAGCAGTACTTC. Its translation: CASSLLADTYEQYF. The V gene is TRBV6-6, the J gene TRBJ2-7; 7 positions match TRBD2. CDR3 length equals 14 residues. The ends lost 5 bases at V and 2 bases at J; junction bases unmatched: 6. From germline, CDR1 is MNHNY and CDR2 SVGAGI (reference sequence).

The V gene is TRBV30, the J gene TRBJ2-5; unclear D gene. The V gene's germline CDR1 is GTSNPN and CDR2 SVGIG (reference sequence). This CDR3 comprises 12 residues. Trimming pared 4 bases from V and 0 bases from J, leaving 6 bases between. CDR3 sequence: CAWMGYQETQYF. The CDR3 DNA is TGTGCCTGGATGGGCTACCAAGAGACCCAGTACTTC. Looking up the rest from reference TRBV30 and TRBJ2-5 gives the full variable domain: SQTIHQWPATLVQPVGSPLSLECTVEGTSNPNLYWYRQAAGRGLQLLFYSVGIGQISSEVPQNLSASRPQDRQFILSSKKLLLSDSGFYLCAWMGYQETQYFGPGTRLLVL.

V usage is TRBV21-1 and J usage is TRBJ1-2. TRBV21-1 is a recognized pseudogene. The CDR3 extends over 14 amino acids. The CDR3 DNA reads TGTGCCAGCAGCTCCCGGGACGGAGACGGGGGCTACACCTTC. It specifies CASSSRDGDGGYTF.

The chain links TRBV5-5 to TRBJ2-5; a weak D match, TRBD1 (6 bases). The CDR3 is 15 amino acids. Germline V gene lookup returns CDR1 SGHKS and CDR2 YYEKEE (reference sequence). Trimming removed 4 bases from V and 6 bases from J, with 19 bases in between. CDR3 loop: CASSPDRRFRQTQYF. In nucleotides, the CDR3 is TGTGCCAGCAGCCCCGACAGGAGGTTCCGGCAGACCCAGTACTTC.

J is TRBJ2-2 and V is TRBV18; D gene ambiguous. Per germline, CDR1 KGHSH and CDR2 LQKENI. The V end lost 3 bases, the J end lost 6 bases, and 14 bases lay between the germline ends. The CDR3 loop spans 15 amino acids. CDR3 sequence reads: CASSPTSVGPGELFF. The DNA for the CDR3 is TGTGCCAGCTCACCGACATCAGTGGGTCCCGGGGAGCTGTTTTTT.

J is TRBJ1-1 and V is TRBV5-4; D may be TRBD1 (5 bases). Trimming took 9 bases from V and 4 from J, leaving 16 bases between them. The germline V gene encodes CDR1 SGHNT and CDR2 YYREEE (reference sequence). The CDR3 is made up of 13 amino acids. CDR3: CATRRADSTEAFF. The CDR3 DNA reads TGTGCCACGCGCAGGGCGGATAGCACTGAAGCTTTCTTT.

This clone appeared a single time. The junction and the germline gene differ at one end; a read error may be behind it. The chain uses TRBV7-7 and TRBJ2-5; 7 nucleotides match TRBD2. This CDR3 region has 14 residues. Germline values: CDR1 SSHAT, CDR2 FNYEAQ (reference sequence). The CDR3 spells CASSLSGGQETQYF. The CDR3 DNA reads as TGTGCTAGCAGCTTATCGGGGGGCCAAGAGACCCAGTACTTC.

CDR3 nucleotides: TGTGCCAGCAGCGTAGACGAACCCCACCCCGCAGATACGCAGTATTTT. Its protein is CASSVDEPHPADTQYF. The chain employs TRBV9 and TRBJ2-3; no clear D gene. The CDR3 consists of 16 residues. CDR1 SGDLS and CDR2 YYNGEE come from the germline V gene. Trimming cost V 0 bases and J 4 bases, with 15 bases left between them.